This TCR beta chain comes out of a study of metastatic and nonmetastatic thyroid tumors. Study-wide context: Peripheral blood and tumor or nodule samples from malignant and benign thyroid patients were compared.

CDR1 is SGHAT and CDR2 is FQNNGV in the germline V gene. This CDR3 has 19 residues. V dropped 5 bases and J dropped 3; count of bases not matched to a gene: 20. All patients were untreated before thyroid surgery. This clone was seen a few times. Its target is not known. Notes on the study in general: It was reportedly found that TCR beta diversity was significantly higher in malignant thyroid tumors than in benign nodules, a difference seen in both blood and tumor samples.

Per the authors' pipeline: Between-group CDR3 differences, defined by clinicopathological status, yielded a distant-metastasis classifier for papillary thyroid cancer. TCRdb re-called the PCR reads with MiXCR. TCRdb's processing, not the study's, gives the V and J calls here. The table has some 4,300 clones, under 35% seen once. Sequenced material: adjacent normal tissue. The chain employs TRBV11-2 and TRBJ2-7, with 9 nucleotides matching TRBD1. This sequence was found in a male donor with papillary thyroid cancer or a benign thyroid nodule (not recorded which). Some clones in this sample may be carry-over from other donors' samples. The CDR3 DNA follows: TGTGCCAGCAGCCACGTTGGGACAGGGTTAGGAAAGAGGCTCTACGAGCAGTACTTC. It codes for CASSHVGTGLGKRLYEQYF. The full variable domain, rest sourced from reference TRBV11-2 and TRBJ2-7, is EAGVAQSPRYKIIEKRQSVAFWCNPISGHATLYWYQQILGQGPKLLIQFQNNGVVDDSQLPKDRFSAERLKGVDSTLKIQPAKLEDSAVYLCASSHVGTGLGKRLYEQYFGPGTRLTVT.